These T cell receptor beta chains were read from a single sample in a study of blood T cell repertoires in COVID-19. This table comes from immunoSEQ multiplex PCR, and its TCRdb copy is limited to in-frame clones, with some not included. Of 45,000 to 65,000 clones in the sample, less than 90% were seen once. Input material: peripheral blood. The receptors originated from a human donor in a cohort sampled during active COVID-19. The conserved cysteine and the conserved F or W are not part of the CDR3 here. Each record gives: V gene, J gene, CDR3 length, CDR3 protein.

V: TRBV6-5; J: TRBJ2-2; length: 13; CDR3: ASRPGTRNTGELF
V: TRBV7-2; J: TRBJ1-6; length: 12; CDR3: ASSGTEYNSPLH
V: TRBV19; J: TRBJ1-4; length: 11; CDR3: ASSDRAREKLF
V: TRBV18; J: TRBJ1-5; length: 12; CDR3: ASSPDRGNQPQH
V: TRBV7-3; J: TRBJ2-6; length: 17; CDR3: ASSSGLAGPLSGANVLT
V: TRBV7-2; J: TRBJ2-7; length: 12; CDR3: ASSFGRVNGEQY
V: TRBV28; J: TRBJ1-1; length: 15; CDR3: ASSPPLPLGVDPEAF
V: TRBV3-1/TRBV3-2; J: TRBJ2-1; length: 16; CDR3: ASSQESRRGSSYNEQF
V: TRBV11-2; J: TRBJ1-1; length: 10; CDR3: ASSPRGLGAF
V: TRBV6-2/TRBV6-3; J: TRBJ1-1; length: 16; CDR3: ASSYLPPGTGTGTEAF
V: TRBV19; J: TRBJ1-1; length: 12; CDR3: ASSIRGIDTEAF
V: TRBV5-1; J: TRBJ2-5; length: 15; CDR3: ASSLAEAGAFQETQY
V: TRBV9; J: TRBJ1-1; length: 15; CDR3: ASSTGGGNRVDTEAF
V: TRBV19; J: TRBJ1-1; length: 17; CDR3: ASLRGGSGGLSGNTEAF